This T cell receptor beta chain was identified in a study of blood T cell repertoires in COVID-19. About the research overall: The United States, Italy and Spain were the sources of the acute and convalescent COVID-19 samples. From T cells, B-cell-depleted T cells, or PBMCs came the material, which was cDNA or gDNA.

Here immunoSEQ multiplex PCR was the method, and the copy in TCRdb shows in-frame clones only, minus some. The table records about 78,000 clones, 86% of them present only once. The sample taken for sequencing was peripheral blood. The TCR was taken from a middle-aged man with active or convalescent COVID-19.

This chain's CDR3 is CASSRTGPDTQYF. The CDR3 DNA sequence: TGTGCCAGCAGCCGGACAGGACCAGATACGCAGTATTTT. This rearrangement joins TRBV5-6 to TRBJ2-3; 7 bases match TRBD1. The CDR3 is made up of 13 amino acids. Trimming at V came to 4 bases and at J to 4 bases, leaving 3 bases not matched to a gene. Germline loops: CDR1 SGHDT, CDR2 YYEEEE.